These 11 T cell receptor beta chains came from one sample sequenced in a study of cytomegalovirus exposure and HLA in healthy donors. The PCR ran on 60 Vbeta and 13 Jbeta primers. Method: immunoSEQ multiplex PCR; TCRdb's copy keeps in-frame clones and lacks some. The data show about 140,000 clones, with roughly 85% seen just once and 6% to 7.5% held by the top ten. Sequenced material: PBMCs. These receptor sequences come from a middle-aged man in good health and CMV-seropositive.

As concerns this clone: The identical CDR3 is also encoded by other nucleotide sequences in the sample. The rearrangement links TRBV5-1 to TRBJ2-5, with D tentatively TRBD1 (6 bases). The V gene's germline CDR1 is SGHRS and CDR2 YFSETQ. The V end was cut by 2 bases, the J end by 5 bases, with 10 bases between. CDR3 size: 13 residues. The CDR3 here is CASSLDRRETQYF. The DNA of the CDR3 is TGCGCCAGCAGCTTAGACAGGCGGGAGACCCAGTACTTC.

The chain is built from TRBV6-6 and TRBJ2-5; 9 bases align to TRBD1. Unmatched junction bases numbered 13, after V lost 6 bases and J lost 5 bases. Germline CDR1 and CDR2: MNHNY and SVGAGI (reference sequence). This CDR3 comprises 16 residues. The CDR3 loop is CASSPSTVTGGETQYF. CDR3 in DNA: TGTGCCAGCAGCCCCTCCACCGTGACAGGGGGTGAGACCCAGTACTTC.

J is TRBJ2-2 and V is TRBV30; D unresolved. The CDR3 is made up of 15 amino acids. Per germline, CDR1 GTSNPN and CDR2 SVGIG (reference sequence). The V and J ends lost 1 base and 0 bases respectively, with 9 bases between them. CDR3 coding DNA: TGTGCCTGGAGTGGACAAACCGCGAACACCGGGGAGCTGTTTTTT. It codes for CAWSGQTANTGELFF. Based on the CDR3 plus reference TRBV30 and TRBJ2-2, the full variable domain is SQTIHQWPATLVQPVGSPLSLECTVEGTSNPNLYWYRQAAGRGLQLLFYSVGIGQISSEVPQNLSASRPQDRQFILSSKKLLLSDSGFYLCAWSGQTANTGELFFGEGSRLTVL.

J is TRBJ1-2 and V is TRBV9, with a possible D match to TRBD1 (5 bases). V lost 5 bases and J 4 bases, leaving 12 bases between the germline ends. CDR1 SGDLS and CDR2 YYNGEE come from the germline V gene. This CDR3 is built from 13 residues. Written as DNA, the CDR3 is TGTGCCAGCAGTACAGGATCCTCCTATGGCTACACCTTC. Protein: CASSTGSSYGYTF. The variable domain in full, completed from reference TRBV9 and TRBJ1-2, reads DSGVTQTPKHLITATGQRVTLRCSPRSGDLSVYWYQQSLDQGLQFLIQYYNGEERAKGNILERFSAQQFPDLHSELNLSSLELGDSALYFCASSTGSSYGYTFGSGTRLTVV.

The V and J genes are TRBV4-1 and TRBJ2-2; D might be TRBD2 (6 bases). The CDR3 length is 16 residues. Trimming removed 3 bases from V and 3 bases from J, with 14 bases in between. Germline V lookup: CDR1 MGHRA, CDR2 YSYEKL. DNA of the CDR3: TGCGCCAGCAGCCAGGATGCGGGACCGTACACCGGGGAGCTGTTTTTT. Its translation is CASSQDAGPYTGELFF.

This clone was counted between two and nine times. V and J are TRBV7-9 and TRBJ1-2, with 9 bases aligning to TRBD1. With V trimmed by 4 bases and J by 13 bases, 16 bases remained unmatched. In germline, CDR1 is SEHNR, CDR2 FQNEAQ (reference sequence). This CDR3 region has 15 residues. The CDR3 DNA reads as TGTGCCAGCAGCTCGACCGGGACAGGGCCCCTTCTAGGCACCTTC. Translation gives CASSSTGTGPLLGTF.

The V call is TRBV6-5, the J call TRBJ1-1, with 7 bases lining up with TRBD1. Germline V gives CDR1 MNHEY, CDR2 SVGAGI. The CDR3 contains 15 residues. J lost 5 bases, V lost 0 bases, and 6 bases had no gene match. CDR3 bases: TGTGCCAGCAGTTACTCGAGGGGGCTCGGGACTGAAGCTTTCTTT. Encoded protein: CASSYSRGLGTEAFF.

The CDR3 DNA follows: TGTGCCAGCAGGCGGGACAGTTATAGCAATCAGCCCCAGCATTTT. It translates to CASRRDSYSNQPQHF. This chain connects TRBV6-1 to TRBJ1-5; the match to TRBD1 covers 7 bases. This CDR3 has 15 residues. V lost 6 bases, J lost 0 bases, and 5 bases stayed unmatched. Germline loops: CDR1 MNHNS, CDR2 SASEGT.

This clone has just one count. V gene TRBV30 combines with J gene TRBJ1-2; no clear D gene. The CDR3 runs to 13 residues. In germline, CDR1 is GTSNPN, CDR2 SVGIG (reference sequence). The V end lost 0 bases, the J end lost 7 bases, and 12 bases lay between the germline ends. CDR3 DNA: TGTGCCTGGAGTGTAATGGGAGATGGTGGCTACACCTTC. Translated, it gives CAWSVMGDGGYTF.

J is TRBJ2-7 and V is TRBV10-1, with D uncertain. The CDR3 runs to 15 residues. CDR1 is WNHNN, CDR2 SYGVQD, per germline (reference sequence). The V gene lost 2 bases and the J gene lost 2 bases, with 13 bases spanning the gap. The CDR3 DNA sequence: TGCGCCAGCAGTGAGGAGGTACCTTCCACCTACGAGCAGTACTTC. Translated, it gives CASSEEVPSTYEQYF.

V and J are TRBV6-1 and TRBJ1-4, with 8 positions matching TRBD1. CDR1 and CDR2 (germline): MNHNS, SASEGT. V dropped 2 bases and J dropped 3; count of bases not matched to a gene: 5. The CDR3 is 16 amino acids. In nucleotides, the CDR3 is TGTGCCAGCAGTGAAAGACAGGGGTTGGCTAATGAAAAACTGTTTTTT. Protein product: CASSERQGLANEKLFF.